Sequencing of this TCR beta chain was carried out in a study of cytomegalovirus exposure and HLA in healthy donors listed by TCRdb under 2017. Turning to the overall study: In an earlier analysis of under 750 of the donors, less than 350 Gb of sequence data and 90 million to 120 million unique TCR beta sequences from 150 million to 200 million T cells were reported. Around 330 gigabases of sequencing data and 70 million to 100 million unique TCR sequences made up an early release that covered several hundred HLA-typed donors. Among the roughly 370 genotyped donors, about 85% belonged to the genetic ancestry cluster associated with self-reported Caucasian donors. The study aimed to test whether signatures of past pathogen exposure could be identified by cataloging public T cell receptors. The T cell repertoires of several hundred subjects were profiled by immunosequencing and related to cytomegalovirus serostatus. A separate validation cohort of about 110 different subjects was used in addition to the roughly 670-subject first cohort. To predict cytomegalovirus infection status, the study combined high-throughput TCR immunosequencing, statistical association of individual TCRs with disease status, and machine learning. To study patterns of TCR occurrence, a later analysis re-analyzed previously published TCR beta repertoires from 600 to 750 donors and added high-resolution HLA genotyping. Rather than using new phenotypic data, the later analysis identified candidate immune exposures from TCR beta sequences and from how often those sequences occurred across donors. An earlier analysis of 587 of the donors used high-throughput TCR beta sequencing to judge whether each TCR beta V gene segment behaved as functional or pseudogenic. Donor age, sex, ethnicity and CMV serostatus were compiled together with the repertoire data. A later genetic analysis took genome-wide SNP genotypes for about 60% of the roughly 670 donors and used that subset as a discovery cohort. All discovery cohort repertoires had been generated on a single sequencing platform. Class I and class II HLA loci were covered by the typing at four-digit resolution. The number of typed donors differed by locus: about 620-640 for A, B, C, DRB1 and DQB1; 522 for DQA1; 606 for DPA1; and roughly 470 for DPB1. A handful of DR-DQ haplotypes were handled as single units for association and clustering because linkage in the cohort was strong. Among about 400 genotyped donors of the cohort, an average of approximately 240,000 unique TCR beta nucleotide sequences was sequenced per donor, of which 15% to 20% were non-productive. Study-wide findings and limitations: The cohort was sequenced for TCR beta chains only, and without alpha or paired-chain data the features that could be detected were limited. The only immune exposure information available for the cohort was CMV serostatus. Most TCR sequences were observed very rarely across donors, whereas some public TCRs were present in many individuals. The presence/absence analyses assumed that sequencing depth was roughly uniform across donors, and that assumption may not be true. The sequencing pipeline was judged likely to have produced a cluster of highly shared sequence variants as a technical artifact. The authors suggested that the approach could potentially be extended to other disease states and immunological phenotypes. Because HLA typing was missing for some donors at each locus, association tests included only the typed subset. The study gave a list of about 150 TCR beta chains associated with cytomegalovirus. In a later analysis, some 17,000 TCR beta sequences were associated with specific HLA alleles at a false discovery rate of 0.05. Because the 87-base-pair reads could not distinguish some IMGT-functional V segments, including TRBV6-2 and TRBV6-3, those segments were excluded. Correlated functional status among segregating V segments might be attributable to linkage disequilibrium, but an unknown experimental factor could not be ruled out. In vitro tests confirmed that a few of the cytomegalovirus-associated TCR beta chains recognize cytomegalovirus antigens. About 15 rarely observed V segments, including chromosome 9 orphons, were excluded from the earlier analysis of a few hundred of the donors because counts were too low. According to a later analysis, parvovirus B19, influenza, CMV and Epstein-Barr virus appeared linked to several top co-occurrence clusters. In both the original and validation cohorts, the classifier was reported to diagnose cytomegalovirus status with high specificity and sensitivity. Most CMV-associated TCR beta chains appeared to be HLA-restricted in a later analysis, and the HLA associations seemed to be driven largely by CMV exposure. A later analysis found that TCR association rates varied across HLA loci, with DRB1 alleles showing the most associated TCRs and HLA-C alleles the fewest. Strong co-occurrence of HLA alleles, especially DR and DQ, made assigning TCR associations to individual alleles difficult. A later analysis found that HLA-associated TCR beta chains were more clonally expanded and had lower generation probabilities than equally common non-associated chains. In an earlier analysis of approximately 600 of the donors, most TCR beta V segments were observed in productive rearrangements about 87% or about 30% of the time, broadly matching IMGT annotations. A further reported finding was that TCR beta sequences accurately predicted the HLA-A and HLA-B alleles for most subjects in the first cohort. According to a later genetic analysis, donors in an Asian-associated ancestry cluster had fewer N-insertions in productive TCRs than the approximately 690-donor mean. V-gene and J-gene trimming of TCR beta chains was associated with a missense DCLRE1C variant in a later genetic analysis, and the association was replicated in an independent cohort.

About this clone: The clone's antigen remains unknown. It has no much larger one-base neighbor in the sample; base qualities were not kept.

The library was generated by the immunoSEQ multiplex PCR assay. The multiplex PCR relied on a mix of 60 forward primers for TCR Vbeta segments and 13 reverse primers for TCR Jbeta segments. The CDR3 region of rearranged TCR beta genes was amplified from genomic DNA with a multiplex PCR assay. On the Illumina HiSeq System, the amplified TCR beta libraries were sequenced as 87-base-pair reads. Turning to the authors' computational methods: A later analysis tallied around 80 million unique TCR beta chains across the 666 repertoires, and approximately 9.9 million of those chains were shared by two or more donors. Raw reads were error-corrected and collapsed into unique sequences by a nearest-neighbor algorithm in which closely related sequences were merged to remove PCR and sequencing errors. V, D and J gene segments were assigned by aligning CDR3 sequences to IMGT reference sequences. For a sequence to be retained, a match of at least six nucleotides to both a V gene segment and a J gene segment was required. Rearrangements were classified as productive when the CDR3 lacked stop codons and remained in frame with V and J, and all other rearrangements were classified as non-productive. Following IMGT convention, CDR3 was defined as the stretch from the second conserved V-encoded cysteine to the conserved J-encoded phenylalanine. Sequences without an unambiguous match to a single V gene segment were excluded from the earlier analysis of a few hundred of the donors. In an earlier analysis of around 590 of the donors, a V segment was called functional when productive rearrangements were above 56.7%, and segregating when the standard deviation between donors exceeded 5%. To diagnose cytomegalovirus status from the catalog of TCR beta chain sequences, a statistical classification framework was built. In a later analysis, V and J genes were assigned by comparing TCR nucleotide sequences against IMGT/GENE-DB human TR gene sequences. The TCRdist pipeline was used in a later analysis to assign CDR3 sequences and most-parsimonious VDJ recombination scenarios. In a later analysis, each TCR beta chain was defined by its CDR3 amino acid sequence together with its V-gene family, and reads lacking a unique V-gene family were excluded. In a later analysis, 500 to 700 highly shared, low-generation-probability nucleotide sequences were removed to address suspected cross-contamination and a sequencing artifact. In a later analysis, a clonal expansion index for each public chain was calculated from normalized within-repertoire ranks of inferred template counts. Generation probabilities in a later analysis came from a VDJ recombination model fitted to out-of-frame rearrangements, and those results were checked against IGoR. In a later analysis, hypergeometric tests were used to score TCR-TCR, TCR-HLA and TCR-CMV co-occurrence, with a repertoire-size bias correction applied to TCR pairs. In a later analysis, false discovery rates were estimated by permuting HLA or CMV assignments 20 times. In a later analysis, co-occurring TCRs were grouped using DBSCAN, and TCRdist sequence similarity was added for clustering within HLA-allele-positive subsets. For co-occurrence clustering, repertoires with fewer than 30,000 or more than 120,000 public chains were excluded, along with five repertoires with anomalous nucleotide sharing. TCRdb re-hosts the immuneACCESS table, in-frame sequences only. Its copies lack some clones; in the studies checked, an unresolved V gene accounts for under half of them, and the cause for the rest is not known. V and J calls and clone size come straight from that table; D and trimming were deduced from the DNA. The sample table lists some 170,000 clones, 60% to 80% of them with a count of one. The ten biggest clones cover over 1.1% of the sample.

In total, approximately 700 healthy bone marrow donors made up the cohort. At the time of sampling, all cohort members were nominally healthy, though unrecorded immune exposures were likely present. The donor was CMV seronegative and was included in the group of 352 seronegative cohort members. A peripheral blood sample was provided by each donor, and peripheral blood mononuclear cells were used for TCR beta sequencing. Genomic DNA extraction from the blood cell samples was performed with the Qiagen DNeasy Blood Extraction Kit. The germline V end is reduced by 8 bases and the J end by 5 bases; junction bases left unmatched: 2. There are 13 amino acids in the CDR3, from cysteine to phenylalanine inclusive. Solely the CDR3 DNA is kept, with 39 bases framed from the first base. Sequences LNHDA (CDR1) and SQIVND (CDR2) are obtained from the germline V gene (reference sequence).

The chain couples TRBV19 to TRBJ1-4, with TRBD1 matching 10 junction bases. The sequencing sample was made of PBMCs. The clonotype originates from a man aged 55 to 70 in good health and CMV-seronegative. DNA sequence: TGTGCCAGTCGGGACAGGGGAAATGAAAAACTGTTTTTT. This encodes CASRDRGNEKLFF.